Below, 13 T cell receptor beta chains from the same sample are listed, as sequenced in a study of CD8 T cells in Susac syndrome. When the RNA was reverse transcribed, random hexamers were used with an input of roughly 0.5 to 1 ug. TCRdb re-called the immunoSEQ multiplex PCR reads with MiXCR, one entry per CDR3 protein. The profile shows over 130,000 distinct CDR3 sequences, 85% to 95% of them singletons. Sample: CD4+ T cells from PBMCs. The receptors originated from a human donor with multiple sclerosis.

V is TRBV27 and J is TRBJ2-7; 10 nucleotides agree with TRBD2. Unmatched junction bases numbered 17, after V lost 5 bases and J lost 7 bases. There are 17 residues in the CDR3. Germline-derived CDR1 and CDR2 are MNHEY and SMNVEV (reference sequence). The CDR3 protein is CASSQYDGTSARREQYF. DNA for the CDR3: TGTGCCAGCAGTCAATACGACGGGACTAGCGCCCGAAGGGAGCAGTACTTC.

The chain links TRBV7-2 to TRBJ2-5; maybe TRBD2 (5 bases). Germline V gene lookup returns CDR1 SGHTA and CDR2 FQGNSA. The V end lost 2 bases, the J end lost 5 bases, and 15 bases lay between the germline ends. The CDR3 totals 15 residues. The CDR3 DNA reads as TGTGCCAGCAGCTTATCGTTTTCGCGAGGGGAGACCCAGTACTTC. Translating it yields CASSLSFSRGETQYF.

V usage is TRBV29-1 and J usage is TRBJ2-7, with TRBD1 matching over 8 bases. This CDR3 spans 13 amino acids. V gave up 4 bases and J gave up 3 bases; unmatched junction bases: 5. Germline CDR1 reads SQVTM; CDR2 reads ANQGSEA. The CDR3, as DNA: TGCAGCGTTGCGGGACAGGTAGACTACGAGCAGTACTTC. Encoded protein: CSVAGQVDYEQYF.

This clonotype was counted once. The chain carries TRBV24-1 and TRBJ2-1; D not resolved. From germline, CDR1 is KGHDR and CDR2 SFDVKD. V was pared by 7 bases and J by 9 bases, with 15 bases between. The CDR3 is 13 residues long. CDR3 sequence (DNA): TGTGCCACCAGCCCGGACGGAGTGGGTGAGCAGTTCTTC. Translation gives CATSPDGVGEQFF.

V usage is TRBV7-9 and J usage is TRBJ1-2; D possibly corresponds to TRBD1 (5 bases). Germline lookup yields CDR1 SEHNR and CDR2 FQNEAQ (reference sequence). The V end lost 5 bases, the J end lost 8 bases, and 15 bases lay between the germline ends. The CDR3 contains 13 residues. DNA of the CDR3: TGTGCCAGCAGCCCGAGGACAAGAGAGGGCTACACCTTC. Residues: CASSPRTREGYTF.

The V and J genes are TRBV9 and TRBJ1-2; no clear D. CDR3 length: 14 residues. Germline V gene sequence: CDR1 SGDLS, CDR2 YYNGEE. V was clipped by 2 bases and J by 5 bases, with 13 bases between them. CDR3 sequence reads: CASSVAYESYGYTF. The CDR3, as DNA: TGTGCCAGCAGCGTCGCCTATGAATCGTATGGCTACACCTTC. The full variable domain, rest sourced from reference TRBV9 and TRBJ1-2, is DSGVTQTPKHLITATGQRVTLRCSPRSGDLSVYWYQQSLDQGLQFLIQYYNGEERAKGNILERFSAQQFPDLHSELNLSSLELGDSALYFCASSVAYESYGYTFGSGTRLTVV.

The chain joins TRBV4-1 to TRBJ1-1; 8 bases agree with TRBD1. CDR1 and CDR2 (germline): MGHRA, YSYEKL. V gave up 7 bases and J gave up 3 bases; unmatched junction bases: 10. The CDR3 extends over 15 amino acids. The CDR3 spells CASTGAGGRDTEAFF. CDR3 sequence (DNA): TGCGCCAGCACCGGTGCAGGGGGCAGGGACACTGAAGCTTTCTTT.

The chain is built from TRBV7-2 and TRBJ1-6; D is uncertain. The CDR3 has 15 amino acids. V lost 5 bases, J lost 5 bases, and 13 bases lay in between. Germline CDR1 reads SGHTA; CDR2 reads FQGNSA. This CDR3 is CASSPSGTNNSPLHF. CDR3 DNA: TGTGCCAGCAGCCCCTCCGGAACCAATAATTCACCCCTCCACTTT. The full variable domain, with the rest looked up from reference TRBV7-2 and TRBJ1-6, is GAGVSQSPSNKVTEKGKDVELRCDPISGHTALYWYRQSLGQGLEFLIYFQGNSAPDKSGLPSDRFSAERTGGSVSTLTIQRTQQEDSAVYLCASSPSGTNNSPLHFGNGTRLTVT.

The gene calls are TRBV6-2 or TRBV6-3 and TRBJ1-2; 7 bases are a match to TRBD1. J was trimmed by 5 bases and V by 6 bases; bases with no gene match: 12. Germline V lookup: CDR1 MNHEY, CDR2 SVGEGT. CDR3 length: 15 residues. The CDR3 spells CASREIDREGYGYTF. CDR3 in DNA: TGTGCCAGCAGGGAGATCGACAGGGAAGGATATGGCTACACCTTC.

The table lists this clonotype with a few counts. This chain joins TRBV11-2 and TRBJ2-7; D call uncertain. Trimming took off 5 bases at V and 7 bases at J, with 21 bases between the two ends. This CDR3 region has 15 residues. Germline CDR1 SGHAT, CDR2 FQNNGV. Written as DNA, the CDR3 is TGTGCCAGCAGCGGGCGGACCCAAGCCAAGGGAGAGCAGTACTTC. It specifies CASSGRTQAKGEQYF. Full variable domain (missing parts from reference TRBV11-2 and TRBJ2-7): EAGVAQSPRYKIIEKRQSVAFWCNPISGHATLYWYQQILGQGPKLLIQFQNNGVVDDSQLPKDRFSAERLKGVDSTLKIQPAKLEDSAVYLCASSGRTQAKGEQYFGPGTRLTVT.

The rearrangement links TRBV12-3 or TRBV12-4 to TRBJ2-2, with D hard to call. V was clipped by 0 bases and J by 9 bases, with 5 bases between them. The CDR3 spans 12 residues. The CDR3 is CASSLARWELFF. CDR3 DNA sequence: TGTGCCAGCAGTTTAGCGCGTTGGGAGCTGTTTTTT.

The V and J genes are TRBV12-3 or TRBV12-4 and TRBJ1-3, with a possible D match to TRBD1 (5 bases). The CDR3 consists of 16 residues. V lost 7 bases and J lost 0, with 16 bases in between. CDR3 in amino acids: CASITGRWDSGNTIYF. The CDR3 nucleotides are TGTGCCAGCATTACGGGACGGTGGGACTCTGGAAACACCATATATTTT.

This chain connects TRBV27 to TRBJ1-2; no definite D call. The CDR3 contains 15 residues. In germline, CDR1 is MNHEY, CDR2 SMNVEV (reference sequence). V lost 5 bases to trimming and J lost 1 base, with 14 bases between them. CDR3 nucleotides: TGTGCCAGCAGTCCGTATCCGGCGGTTAACTATGGCTACACCTTC. Protein sequence: CASSPYPAVNYGYTF.